A selection of T cell receptor beta chains follows, all from one sample in a study of T cell responses to AZD1222 COVID-19 vaccine. TCRdb keeps only in-frame clones here, not all; method: immunoSEQ multiplex PCR. The sample includes more than 85,000 clones, roughly 86% seen only once; the top ten take around 5.1%. The sample in question was peripheral blood, obtained on day 0 of AZD1222 vaccination. These receptors originate from an adult in good health. Each CDR3 is given with its conserved first and last residue. The D gene is left open where the match is weak. The size entry is marked missing in some rows and otherwise reads once, few, many or a size class.

d_gene	abundance	v_gene	j_gene	CDR3nt	CDR3aa
TRBD1	.	TRBV27	TRBJ1-1	TGTGCCAGCAGTTTTGGGACAGGAGTTGAAGCTTTCTTT	CASSFGTGVEAFF
.	.	TRBV5-1	TRBJ1-1	TGCGCCAGCACGGACAGCCTGATGAACACTGAAGCTTTCTTT	CASTDSLMNTEAFF
.	.	TRBV9	TRBJ2-1	TGTGCCAGCAGCCCCCACTCACTCGGTTCCGAGTTCTTC	CASSPHSLGSEFF
.	few	TRBV27	TRBJ1-1	TGTGCCAGCAGTTTCAGGGTGGACGAAACTGAAGCTTTCTTT	CASSFRVDETEAFF
TRBD1	.	TRBV5-1	TRBJ1-1	TGCGCCAGCAGCTCAGGGGACAGGGTGAACACTGAAGCTTTCTTT	CASSSGDRVNTEAFF
TRBD2	.	TRBV15	TRBJ2-5	TGTGCCACCAGCAGAGAGCGGGGGGGAGAGACCCAGTACTTC	CATSRERGGETQYF
.	few	TRBV2	TRBJ1-6	TGTGCCAGCGACGAAGGTTACACAGGTTTCCTCCACTTT	CASDEGYTGFLHF
TRBD1	.	TRBV28	TRBJ2-7	TGTGCCAGCAGTAGACAGGGTCGCTACGAGCAGTACTTC	CASSRQGRYEQYF
TRBD1	.	TRBV5-5	TRBJ2-7	TGTGCCAGCAGCGCGGGACAGGCCGGGAACGAGCAGTACTTC	CASSAGQAGNEQYF
TRBD1	.	TRBV19	TRBJ1-1	TGTGCCAGTAGTCCTGGACAGGGGAGAACTGAAGCTTTCTTT	CASSPGQGRTEAFF
.	.	TRBV6-1	TRBJ1-5	TGTGCCAGCAGTGAGCAGGGTAGAACTCAGCCCCAGCATTTT	CASSEQGRTQPQHF
.	.	TRBV25-1	TRBJ1-1	TGTGCCAGCAGTCGGACAGCCCTAAACACTGAAGCTTTCTTT	CASSRTALNTEAFF
.	.	TRBV2	TRBJ2-7	TGTGCCAGCAGTGTGGGTCAGAAGTACGAGCAGTACTTC	CASSVGQKYEQYF
TRBD1	.	TRBV7-3	TRBJ2-1	TGTGCCAGCAGCTTAAAAGGGACAGACCTACTGGATGAGCAGTTCTTC	CASSLKGTDLLDEQFF
TRBD2	.	TRBV28	TRBJ2-1	TGTGCCAGCAGGGCTAGCGGGGGGGCGGTCTACAATGAGCAGTTCTTC	CASRASGGAVYNEQFF
.	.	TRBV19	TRBJ1-5	TGTGCCAGTAGTATAGGCAAAGGAAATAGCAATCAGCCCCAGCATTTT	CASSIGKGNSNQPQHF
.	few	TRBV19	TRBJ1-1	TGTGCCAGTAGCCCAACCTTGAACACTGAAGCTTTCTTT	CASSPTLNTEAFF
.	.	TRBV23-1	TRBJ2-6	TGCGCCAGCAGTCAATCGAAGGGGATCGGGGCCAACGTCCTGACTTTC	CASSQSKGIGANVLTF
TRBD1	.	TRBV5-1	TRBJ1-1	TGCGCCAGCAGCATCCAGGGACAGGGGGCGCTTGGGGCTTTCTTT	CASSIQGQGALGAFF
.	.	TRBV5-6	TRBJ2-7	TGTGCCAGCAGCTTCAGGCAGACCCCCTACGAGCAGTACTTC	CASSFRQTPYEQYF
.	once	TRBV6-6	TRBJ1-5	TGTGCCAGCAGTTACAGTGACGGGGTCCAGCATTTT	CASSYSDGVQHF
.	.	TRBV5-8	TRBJ1-1	TGTGCCAGCAGCTTGGAGCGAATTGAAGCTTTCTTT	CASSLERIEAFF
TRBD2	once	TRBV5-6	TRBJ2-5	TGTGCCAGCAGCTTGGGAATAGCGGGGGGCCGGGGAGAGACCCAGTACTTC	CASSLGIAGGRGETQYF
TRBD2	.	TRBV14	TRBJ2-5	TGTGCCAGCAGCCCCTGGCTAGCGGGGGCCCAAGAGACCCAGTACTTC	CASSPWLAGAQETQYF
.	.	TRBV7-9	TRBJ1-4	TGTGCCAGCAGCTTAATTTCCGACAATCTGTTTTTT	CASSLISDNLFF
.	.	TRBV9	TRBJ1-1	TGTGCCAGCAGCGTAGGAACATACATGAACACTGAAGCTTTCTTT	CASSVGTYMNTEAFF
TRBD2	.	TRBV11-3	TRBJ2-1	TGTGCCAGCAGCCACGCCGGGACTAGCGGGGGGGGAAGGGGCAATGAGCAGTTCTTC	CASSHAGTSGGGRGNEQFF
TRBD2	.	TRBV30	TRBJ2-1	TGTGCCTGGAGAGAAGGGAGTAGCGGGGGAATTTATAGACAGTTCTTC	CAWREGSSGGIYRQFF